Listed here are 5 T cell receptor beta chains from one sample, sequenced in a study of CD4 T cells in relation to SARS-CoV-2 and coronaviruses. Sequenced by immunoSEQ multiplex PCR; TCRdb stores in-frame clones only, minus some. The repertoire has some 42,000 clones, roughly 88% of them found once; the top ten carry 9% to 9.5%. The sequenced material came from memory CD4+ T cells from PBMCs. These receptors were taken from an adult with COVID-19.

J is TRBJ1-1 and V is TRBV5-1; TRBD1 matches at 7 bases. Germline V lookup: CDR1 SGHRS, CDR2 YFSETQ. This CDR3 is 12 amino acids long. V gave up 4 bases and J gave up 7 bases; unmatched junction bases: 4. This CDR3 reads CASSPRGLEAFF. DNA of the CDR3: TGCGCCAGCAGCCCGAGGGGGCTTGAAGCTTTCTTT.

CDR3 DNA sequence: TGTGCCAGCAGCCAGACTAGCGGGGGGGCAGATACGCAGTATTTT. It encodes CASSQTSGGADTQYF. The rearrangement joins TRBV4-2 to TRBJ2-3; 14 bases map to TRBD2. The CDR3 sequence is 15 residues long. Germline V CDR1 and CDR2: LGHNA, YNFKEQ. V trimming: 3 bases; J trimming: 4 bases; junction bases outside the gene matches: 0.

This clone was detected only once. This sequence joins TRBV6-2 or TRBV6-3 and TRBJ1-1; TRBD1 might be the D (5 bases). Deletions cut 0 bases from V and 3 bases from J, with 11 bases between. The CDR3 spans 15 residues. Germline loops: CDR1 MNHEY, CDR2 SVGEGT. CDR3 bases: TGTGCCAGCAGTTACTCCGCAGAGGGGCACACTGAAGCTTTCTTT. It translates to CASSYSAEGHTEAFF.

V is TRBV11-2 and J is TRBJ2-5, with D possibly TRBD2 on 6 matching bases. With 1 base removed from V and 3 bases from J, the gap between germline ends came to 18 bases. Germline V gene data show CDR1 as SGHAT and CDR2 as FQNNGV. This CDR3 contains 17 residues. This CDR3 reads CASSLGSRSGVKETQYF. Written as DNA, the CDR3 is TGTGCCAGCAGCTTAGGTTCTAGGTCGGGGGTCAAAGAGACCCAGTACTTC.

This rearrangement joins TRBV5-6 to TRBJ1-5; 7 nucleotides align to TRBD1. The CDR3 loop spans 16 amino acids. Germline CDR1 SGHDT, CDR2 YYEEEE. With 3 bases clipped from V and 5 bases from J, the junction kept 11 bases outside the gene matches. The CDR3 nucleotides read TGTGCCAGCAGCTCACAGGGGAGTAGGGCTTATCAGCCCCAGCATTTT. This codes for CASSSQGSRAYQPQHF.